Following are 18 T cell receptor beta chains from one sample sequenced in a study of beta chain features in type 1 diabetes. Study results and caveats: TCRB CDR3 length was moderately but significantly reduced in all four CD4+ subsets of Type 1 diabetes patients.

The authors reverse transcribed all of the isolated RNA, so sequencing captured expressed TCRB transcripts. Profiled with immunoSEQ multiplex PCR; TCRdb holds only in-frame clones, not every one. The table shows 630,000 or so clones, with 11% to 15% occurring only once. No antigen has been assigned to these receptors. The sequenced sample consisted of naive CD4+ T cells from blood. These TCRs come from a man between 18 and 35 years old with type 1 diabetes.

V and J are TRBV27 and TRBJ2-7; D may be TRBD1 (6 bases). Germline CDR1 reads MNHEY; CDR2 reads SMNVEV (reference sequence). The CDR3 runs 17 residues. Trimming cost V 4 bases and J 0 bases, with 19 bases left between them. In nucleotides, the CDR3 is TGTGCCAGCAGTTGGGATACGACAGGTGGTCTCTCCTACGAGCAGTACTTC. This encodes CASSWDTTGGLSYEQYF.

The chain links TRBV15 to TRBJ2-7; the D gene is possibly TRBD1 (5 bases). Between the trimmed V and J ends, which lost 1 base and 2 bases, there was a span of 18 bases. The CDR3 length is 17 residues. The germline gives CDR1 LNHNV, CDR2 YYDKDF (reference sequence). The CDR3 sequence is CATSRVAGPGWAYEQYF. The CDR3 bases are TGTGCCACCAGCAGAGTCGCCGGGCCAGGGTGGGCCTACGAGCAGTACTTC.

With regard to this clone: The junction does not match germline at one end; this may be a read error. The J gene is TRBJ2-7, the V gene TRBV29-1; weak D call: TRBD1 (6 bases). Germline CDR1 is SQVTM and CDR2 is ANQGSEA. CDR3 length: 13 amino acids. In DNA, the CDR3 is TGCAGCGTTGAAGGCTCTGGGACATACGAGCAGGACTTC. Translation gives CSVEGSGTYEQDF.

Only a few counts were recorded for this clone. The CDR3 nucleotides read TGTGCCAGCAGCTACGGGACAGACCAATTTCGGGCCCCGTTCTTC. It yields the protein CASSYGTDQFRAPFF. The V and J genes are TRBV7-2 and TRBJ2-1; 7 bases align to TRBD1. The CDR3 extends over 15 amino acids. The J segment lost 15 bases and the V segment lost 4 bases, leaving 18 bases of the junction unmatched. Germline lookup yields CDR1 SGHTA and CDR2 FQGNSA.

This rearrangement joins TRBV5-5 to TRBJ2-3; D gene ambiguous. Trimming cost V 1 base and J 0 bases, with 6 bases left between them. Germline CDR1 and CDR2: SGHKS and YYEKEE (reference sequence). The CDR3 is 14 residues long. The CDR3 region is CASSLNWSTDTQYF. CDR3 nucleotide sequence: TGTGCCAGCAGCTTGAACTGGAGCACAGATACGCAGTATTTT.

Ten or more counts support this clone. This chain connects TRBV10-3 to TRBJ2-5, with D unresolved. CDR1 and CDR2 from the germline V gene are ENHRY and SYGVKD. Trimming shortened V by 4 bases and J by 5 bases, and 5 bases separated the two germline ends. The CDR3 runs to 11 residues. The CDR3 DNA reads as TGTGCCATCAGTGTTAGGGAGACCCAGTACTTC. Translated, it gives CAISVRETQYF.

V is TRBV28 and J is TRBJ2-6; 7 bases line up with TRBD1. This CDR3 has 17 residues. Germline lookup yields CDR1 MDHEN and CDR2 SYDVKM. Germline trimming cut 1 base from V and 0 bases from J; bases unmatched to any gene: 3. The CDR3 protein is CASSLYRGSSGANVLTF. In DNA, the CDR3 is TGTGCCAGCAGTTTATACAGGGGAAGCTCTGGGGCCAACGTCCTGACTTTC. The full variable domain, with the rest looked up from reference TRBV28 and TRBJ2-6, is DVKVTQSSRYLVKRTGEKVFLECVQDMDHENMFWYRQDPGLGLRLIYFSYDVKMKEKGDIPEGYSVSREKKERFSLILESASTNQTSMYLCASSLYRGSSGANVLTFGAGSRLTVL.

The chain has TRBV7-9 and TRBJ2-5; D uncertain. The CDR3 sequence is 15 residues long. In germline, CDR1 is SEHNR, CDR2 FQNEAQ (reference sequence). Trimming removed 5 bases from V and 1 base from J, with 14 bases in between. CDR3 sequence: CASSPLTRGQETQYF. As DNA, the CDR3 is TGTGCCAGCAGCCCCCTAACGAGAGGCCAAGAGACCCAGTACTTC. Using reference TRBV7-9 and TRBJ2-5 for the parts outside the CDR3, the full variable domain is DTGVSQNPRHKITKRGQNVTFRCDPISEHNRLYWYRQTLGQGPEFLTYFQNEAQLEKSRLLSDRFSAERPKGSFSTLEIQRTEQGDSAMYLCASSPLTRGQETQYFGPGTRLLVL.

The gene calls are TRBV10-3 and TRBJ2-7; 8 bases agree with TRBD2. The CDR3 has 14 residues. In germline, CDR1 is ENHRY, CDR2 SYGVKD. V shed 4 bases, J shed 6 bases, and the junction held 8 bases outside the gene matches. In DNA form, the CDR3 reads TGTGCCATCAGTGCTGGGGCTAGCGGGTTCGAGCAGTACTTC. It specifies CAISAGASGFEQYF.

Only a few counts were recorded for this clone. The chain is built from TRBV7-9 and TRBJ2-7; TRBD1 matches 9 bases. V lost 5 bases, J lost 5 bases, and 10 bases stayed unmatched. The CDR3 extends over 15 amino acids. Germline CDR1 is SEHNR and CDR2 is FQNEAQ (reference sequence). CDR3 region: CASSASGTGTHEQYF. CDR3 nucleotides: TGTGCCAGCAGCGCTTCCGGGACAGGGACGCACGAGCAGTACTTC.

This clone was picked up a small number of times. V gene TRBV7-9 combines with J gene TRBJ2-5, with 10 nucleotides matching TRBD1. With 7 bases clipped from V and 2 bases from J, the junction kept 7 bases outside the gene matches. The CDR3 contains 15 residues. Germline CDR1 SEHNR, CDR2 FQNEAQ (reference sequence). The chain's CDR3 is CASTTGQGHQETQYF. The CDR3 DNA is TGTGCCAGCACCACGGGACAGGGGCATCAAGAGACCCAGTACTTC. Supplemented by reference TRBV7-9 and TRBJ2-5, the full variable domain reads DTGVSQNPRHKITKRGQNVTFRCDPISEHNRLYWYRQTLGQGPEFLTYFQNEAQLEKSRLLSDRFSAERPKGSFSTLEIQRTEQGDSAMYLCASTTGQGHQETQYFGPGTRLLVL.

The chain is built from TRBV25-1 and TRBJ2-2; no definite D call. The CDR3 extends over 15 amino acids. Germline V gene sequence: CDR1 MGHDK, CDR2 SYGVNS. Between the trimmed V and J ends, which lost 4 bases and 6 bases, there was a span of 15 bases. The CDR3 loop is CASSANLGFAGELFF. The CDR3 bases are TGTGCCAGCAGTGCAAACTTAGGCTTTGCCGGGGAGCTGTTTTTT.

There are a few counts of this clone. The gene calls are TRBV7-2 and TRBJ2-6; D is ambiguous. Germline V lookup: CDR1 SGHTA, CDR2 FQGNSA. This CDR3 is 15 amino acids long. With 1 base removed from V and 1 base from J, the gap between germline ends came to 5 bases. CDR3 loop: CASSLEASGANVLTF. The CDR3 DNA sequence: TGTGCCAGCAGCTTAGAGGCTTCTGGGGCCAACGTCCTGACTTTC.

There are a few counts of this clone. V usage is TRBV2 and J usage is TRBJ1-3; D ambiguous. Germline assignment: CDR1 SNHLY and CDR2 FYNNEI. This CDR3 has 14 amino acids. Trimming took 5 bases from V and 0 from J, leaving 8 bases between them. CDR3 loop: CASSSQLSGNTIYF. The CDR3 region has the DNA TGTGCCAGCAGTTCCCAGCTCTCTGGAAACACCATATATTTT.

The table lists this clone with a few counts. V and J are TRBV19 and TRBJ2-7, with a possible D match to TRBD2 (5 bases). The CDR3 consists of 13 residues. CDR1 is LNHDA, CDR2 SQIVND, per germline (reference sequence). With 5 bases removed from V and 1 base from J, the gap between germline ends came to 9 bases. CDR3 protein: CASSLRDSYEQYF. The CDR3 DNA sequence: TGTGCCAGTAGTCTCCGGGATTCCTACGAGCAGTACTTC.

This clone was detected only a few times. This chain links TRBV29-1 with TRBJ1-5, with a tentative D call TRBD1 (5 bases). CDR1 is SQVTM, CDR2 ANQGSEA, per germline. CDR3 size: 13 residues. V lost 7 bases to trimming and J lost 6 bases, with 16 bases between them. The CDR3 here is CSAKGSWGQPQHF. The CDR3 bases are TGCAGCGCCAAGGGGAGTTGGGGTCAGCCCCAGCATTTT.

This clone was detected a few times. This chain joins TRBV28 and TRBJ1-2; no definite D call. Germline V gene data show CDR1 as MDHEN and CDR2 as SYDVKM. The CDR3 covers 12 residues. V gave up 4 bases and J gave up 4 bases, with 7 bases separating them. The CDR3 reads CASSSSSYGYTF. The CDR3 DNA reads TGTGCCAGCAGTTCCAGTTCCTATGGCTACACCTTC.

This clone was detected a few times. The identical CDR3 is also encoded by other nucleotide sequences in the sample. This CDR3 reads CASSLLDTSYNEQFF. The CDR3 bases are TGCGCCAGCAGCTTGTTAGACACCTCTTACAATGAGCAGTTCTTC. V is TRBV5-1 and J is TRBJ2-1; D is uncertain. This CDR3 is 15 amino acids long. CDR1 SGHRS and CDR2 YFSETQ come from the germline V gene. With 1 base removed from V and 4 bases from J, the gap between germline ends came to 12 bases.